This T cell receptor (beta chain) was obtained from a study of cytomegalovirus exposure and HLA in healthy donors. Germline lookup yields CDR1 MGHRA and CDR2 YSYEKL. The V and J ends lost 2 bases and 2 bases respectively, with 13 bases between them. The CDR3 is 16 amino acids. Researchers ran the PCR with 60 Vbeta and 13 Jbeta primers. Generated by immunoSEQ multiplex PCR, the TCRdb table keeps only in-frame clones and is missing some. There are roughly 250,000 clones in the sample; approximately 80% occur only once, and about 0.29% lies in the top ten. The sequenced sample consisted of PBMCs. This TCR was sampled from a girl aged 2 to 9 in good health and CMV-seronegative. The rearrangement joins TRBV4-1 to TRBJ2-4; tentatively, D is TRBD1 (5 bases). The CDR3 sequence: CASSQTNRQPKNIQYF. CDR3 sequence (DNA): TGCGCCAGCAGCCAAACAAACAGGCAGCCCAAAAACATTCAGTACTTC.